The next 15 T cell receptor beta chains were all read from a single sample in a study of blood T cell repertoires in COVID-19 (dated by TCRdb to the early 2020s). Libraries were built with the immunoSEQ multiplex PCR assay. TCRdb re-hosts the immuneACCESS table, in-frame sequences only. Its copies lack some clones; in the studies checked, an unresolved V gene accounts for under half of them, and the cause for the rest is not known. A total of over 110,000 clones appear in this sample, roughly 88% of them only once. The ten largest make up 25% to 35% of the sample. The sequencing sample was made of peripheral blood. Receptor source: a human donor in a cohort sampled during active COVID-19.

The V and J genes are TRBV6-1 and TRBJ1-1; D is unclear. V lost 0 bases to trimming and J lost 10 bases, with 12 bases between them. The CDR3 spans 13 residues. Germline CDR1 is MNHNS and CDR2 is SASEGT. CDR3 amino acids: CASSEAQLGSAFF. CDR3 nucleotides: TGTGCCAGCAGTGAAGCGCAACTGGGCTCAGCTTTCTTT.

The chain employs TRBV7-3 and TRBJ1-1; weak D call: TRBD1 (5 bases). The CDR3 spans 14 residues. Trimming shortened V by 5 bases and J by 7 bases, and 17 bases separated the two germline ends. Germline loops: CDR1 SGHTA, CDR2 FQGTGA. The CDR3 region is CASSPGQGVNEAFF. The CDR3 coding sequence is TGTGCCAGCAGCCCCGGACAAGGAGTAAATGAAGCTTTCTTT.

The chain combines TRBV10-2 with TRBJ1-3; 8 positions match TRBD1. V shed 8 bases and J 0 bases; nucleotides not matched to a gene: 6. The CDR3 is 15 amino acids. Looked up from germline, CDR1 is WSHSY and CDR2 is SAAADI. CDR3 residues: CASGGQVLSGNTIYF. CDR3 nucleotide sequence: TGCGCCAGCGGGGGACAGGTCCTCTCTGGAAACACCATATATTTT.

The V call is TRBV13, the J call TRBJ1-1; perhaps TRBD1 as D (5 bases). Germline-derived CDR1 and CDR2 are PRHDT and FYEKMQ (reference sequence). V was shortened by 5 bases and J by 0 bases, with 22 bases between the two germline ends. The CDR3 consists of 18 residues. CDR3 in amino acids: CASSNQKVGGRVNTEAFF. CDR3 bases: TGTGCCAGCAGCAACCAGAAGGTGGGGGGTCGGGTGAACACTGAAGCTTTCTTT.

The chain is built from TRBV28 and TRBJ1-5; D is unresolved. The CDR3 is made up of 12 amino acids. Trimming shortened V by 2 bases and J by 4 bases, and 3 bases separated the two germline ends. Germline V CDR1 and CDR2: MDHEN, SYDVKM. As DNA, the CDR3 is TGTGCCAGCAGTTTAGTAAATCAGCCCCAGCATTTT. This encodes CASSLVNQPQHF.

The chain carries TRBV6-5 and TRBJ2-3; 10 positions match TRBD2. This CDR3 comprises 15 residues. Germline CDR1 reads MNHEY; CDR2 reads SVGAGI. The junction had 16 bases not matched to a gene; V was cut back by 8 bases and J by 11 bases. The CDR3 here is CASDQIAGGSGGQYF. The CDR3 DNA is TGTGCCAGCGACCAAATAGCGGGGGGCTCGGGCGGGCAGTATTTT.

V and J are TRBV3-1 (or the pseudogene TRBV3-2) and TRBJ2-5; D is perhaps TRBD2 (6 bases). V lost 1 base and J lost 1, with 10 bases in between. CDR1 and CDR2 (germline): LGHDT, YNNKEL (reference sequence). CDR3 size: 15 residues. This CDR3 is CASSQGQGLQETQYF. The CDR3 DNA is TGTGCCAGCAGCCAAGGTCAGGGACTCCAAGAGACCCAGTACTTC.

This clone appeared once. The gene calls are TRBV19 and TRBJ2-5, with 9 bases matching TRBD1. Looked up from germline, CDR1 is LNHDA and CDR2 is SQIVND (reference sequence). J gave up 4 bases and V 1 base, and 4 bases lay outside the gene matches. The CDR3 covers 15 residues. CDR3 sequence (DNA): TGTGCCAGTAGTATAGGCGGGACAGGGAGAGAGACCCAGTACTTC. Translating it yields CASSIGGTGRETQYF.

V is TRBV4-3 and J is TRBJ1-2; 12 bases are shared with TRBD1. Trimming cost V 0 bases and J 4 bases; bases outside gene matches: 9. There are 18 residues in the CDR3. Germline CDR1 is LGHNA and CDR2 is YSLEER. CDR3 loop: CASSQEGQGAPGFYGYTF. As DNA, the CDR3 is TGCGCCAGCAGCCAAGAGGGACAGGGGGCGCCGGGATTCTATGGCTACACCTTC.

This clone has a single count. This rearrangement joins TRBV30 to TRBJ1-3; D perhaps matches TRBD1 (6 bases). Germline V CDR1 and CDR2: GTSNPN, SVGIG (reference sequence). The CDR3 spans 14 residues. The V gene lost 5 bases and the J gene lost 0 bases, with 11 bases spanning the gap. CDR3 DNA: TGTGCCTGGCGACAGGAGAGCTCTGGAAACACCATATATTTT. Residues: CAWRQESSGNTIYF. Together with reference TRBV30 and TRBJ1-3, the CDR3 gives the full variable domain: SQTIHQWPATLVQPVGSPLSLECTVEGTSNPNLYWYRQAAGRGLQLLFYSVGIGQISSEVPQNLSASRPQDRQFILSSKKLLLSDSGFYLCAWRQESSGNTIYFGEGSWLTVV.

This clone was detected only a few times. V is TRBV2 and J is TRBJ2-7; 7 bases line up with TRBD1. This CDR3 contains 14 residues. Germline CDR1 reads SNHLY; CDR2 reads FYNNEI. V shed 8 bases and J 0 bases; nucleotides not matched to a gene: 7. The CDR3: CASVSRDSSYEQYF. The CDR3 DNA is TGTGCCAGCGTATCCCGGGACAGCTCCTACGAGCAGTACTTC.

The chain has TRBV18 and TRBJ1-3, with TRBD1 matching over 7 bases. CDR3 length equals 16 residues. Unmatched junction bases numbered 7, after V lost 1 base and J lost 4 bases. CDR1 and CDR2 (germline): KGHSH, LQKENI. CDR3 DNA: TGTGCCAGCTCACCACGTGCCAGGGGGACCGGAAACACCATATATTTT. It translates to CASSPRARGTGNTIYF.

For the CDR3, the DNA is TGTGCCAGCAGTCCGACTAGCGGGGGGGCCGTGGAGACCCAGTACTTC. It translates to CASSPTSGGAVETQYF. This chain uses TRBV3-1 (or the pseudogene TRBV3-2) with TRBJ2-5, with 14 bases matching TRBD2. V was clipped by 6 bases and J by 5 bases; unmatched bases: 8. Germline V lookup: CDR1 LGHDT, CDR2 YNNKEL (reference sequence). The CDR3 extends over 16 amino acids.

This clone has just one count. The gene calls are TRBV5-4 and TRBJ2-1, with 10 bases matching TRBD1. The CDR3 is made up of 15 amino acids. Trimming at V came to 5 bases and at J to 2 bases, leaving 4 bases not matched to a gene. Germline V gene sequence: CDR1 SGHNT, CDR2 YYREEE (reference sequence). CDR3: CASSSGQGAYNEQFF. In DNA form, the CDR3 reads TGTGCCAGCAGTTCTGGACAGGGGGCCTACAATGAGCAGTTCTTC.

This clone is a singleton in its sample. The chain has TRBV12-5 and TRBJ2-1; TRBD1 agrees at 7 bases. CDR1 and CDR2 from the germline V gene are LGHNT and FRNRAP. V trimming: 0 bases; J trimming: 6 bases; junction bases outside the gene matches: 5. The CDR3 loop spans 15 amino acids. CDR3 sequence: CASGLVQGLINEQFF. The CDR3 DNA reads as TGTGCTAGTGGTTTGGTACAGGGGTTGATCAATGAGCAGTTCTTC. Full variable domain (remainder filled in from reference TRBV12-5 and TRBJ2-1): DARVTQTPRHKVTEMGQEVTMRCQPILGHNTVFWYRQTMMQGLELLAYFRNRAPLDDSGMPKDRFSAEMPDATLATLKIQPSEPRDSAVYFCASGLVQGLINEQFFGPGTRLTVL.